The 17 T cell receptor beta chains reported below all come from one sample, sequenced in a study of beta chain features in type 1 diabetes. All of the isolated RNA was reverse transcribed, so expressed TCRB transcripts were sequenced. The assay was immunoSEQ multiplex PCR, and TCRdb's table has in-frame clones only and misses some. Of a few hundred thousand clones listed, approximately 13% are singletons. Material for sequencing was naive CD4+ T cells from blood. All receptors come from a man younger than 40 in good health.

The chain combines TRBV11-2 with TRBJ1-2, with D hard to call. The CDR3 has 11 amino acids. Germline V CDR1 and CDR2: SGHAT, FQNNGV. V was trimmed by 4 bases and J by 6 bases, leaving 6 bases between them. The CDR3 is CASSSYNGYTF. CDR3 bases: TGTGCCAGCAGCTCCTACAATGGCTACACCTTC.

This clone was counted only a few times. V and J are TRBV7-8 and TRBJ2-5; D gene unclear. V lost 1 base, J lost 3 bases, and 12 bases lay in between. The CDR3 sequence is 15 residues long. CDR1 SGHVS and CDR2 FQNEAQ come from the germline V gene. The CDR3 region has the DNA TGTGCCAGCAGCTTAGAAAGAACTGATAAAGAGACCCAGTACTTC. Translated, it gives CASSLERTDKETQYF.

The V and J genes are TRBV25-1 and TRBJ1-3; D call uncertain. The V end lost 2 bases, the J end lost 7 bases, and 9 bases lay between the germline ends. The CDR3 runs to 13 residues. Germline V gene lookup returns CDR1 MGHDK and CDR2 SYGVNS. CDR3 sequence reads: CASSEPAGNTIYF. CDR3 nucleotide sequence: TGTGCCAGCAGTGAACCAGCCGGGAACACCATATATTTT.

V usage is TRBV7-8 and J usage is TRBJ2-2; 8 bases map to TRBD1. There are 13 residues in the CDR3. Per germline, CDR1 SGHVS and CDR2 FQNEAQ. V was pared by 11 bases and J by 2 bases, with 4 bases of the junction left unmatched. CDR3 sequence: CAGQGTNTGELFF. Written as DNA, the CDR3 is TGTGCCGGACAGGGAACAAACACCGGGGAGCTGTTTTTT.

The chain joins TRBV6-5 to TRBJ2-1; a possible D gene is TRBD2 (6 bases). This CDR3 is 14 amino acids long. Germline V gene sequence: CDR1 MNHEY, CDR2 SVGAGI. Trimming removed 7 bases from V and 6 bases from J, with 16 bases in between. The chain's CDR3 is CASKITGLPNEQFF. CDR3 DNA sequence: TGTGCCAGCAAAATAACGGGACTGCCCAATGAGCAGTTCTTC.

In this sample, this clone turned up a few times. This rearrangement joins TRBV25-1 to TRBJ1-1, with a weak D call TRBD1 (6 bases). Germline V CDR1 and CDR2: MGHDK, SYGVNS. The V gene lost 5 bases and the J gene lost 1 base, with 17 bases spanning the gap. This CDR3 has 16 amino acids. CDR3 bases: TGTGCCAGCAGTAAAGGCCTGGACAGCCAGAACACTGAAGCTTTCTTT. This gives the protein CASSKGLDSQNTEAFF.

This clone turned up a few times. The CDR3 spells CASSMTSGGSDTQYF. CDR3 DNA: TGTGCCAGCAGCATGACTAGCGGGGGATCAGATACGCAGTATTTT. The V call is TRBV25-1, the J call TRBJ2-3, with TRBD2 identical over 12 bases. With V trimmed by 6 bases and J by 4 bases, 5 bases remained unmatched. The CDR3 is 15 amino acids. CDR1 and CDR2 (germline): MGHDK, SYGVNS.

This clone showed up just a few times. V and J are TRBV9 and TRBJ1-6; D not certain. The CDR3 runs to 15 residues. Germline CDR1 reads SGDLS; CDR2 reads YYNGEE. V lost 1 base to trimming and J lost 9 bases, with 14 bases between them. As DNA, the CDR3 is TGTGCCAGCAGCGTACTCCCGGCCGAAGTTTCACCCCTCCACTTT. Its translation: CASSVLPAEVSPLHF.

The genes are TRBV29-1 and TRBJ2-1, with 8 bases lining up with TRBD1. This CDR3 has 16 residues. The V gene end was trimmed by 7 bases and the J gene end by 7 bases; junction bases not matched to a gene: 18. Per the germline V gene, CDR1 is SQVTM and CDR2 is ANQGSEA. The CDR3 DNA follows: TGCAGCGCCGGGACAGGCTCGACTGGCCCTTCTAATGAGCAGTTCTTC. It is translated as CSAGTGSTGPSNEQFF.

V gene TRBV27 combines with J gene TRBJ2-1, with D perhaps matching TRBD1 (5 bases). This CDR3 is 13 amino acids long. Germline V gene sequence: CDR1 MNHEY, CDR2 SMNVEV (reference sequence). V lost 5 bases to trimming and J lost 14 bases, with 19 bases between them. The CDR3 DNA reads TGTGCCAGCAGTCCCCAGTATAGAGTAGGGGAGTTCTTC. Its translation is CASSPQYRVGEFF.

Ten or more counts support this clone. The rearrangement uses TRBV7-2 and TRBJ2-3, with D uncertain. V lost 1 base and J lost 1, with 6 bases in between. This CDR3 is 14 amino acids long. Germline lookup yields CDR1 SGHTA and CDR2 FQGNSA. The CDR3 loop reads CASSLGVGTDTQYF. The DNA for the CDR3 is TGTGCCAGCAGCTTAGGAGTTGGCACAGATACGCAGTATTTT.

The J gene is TRBJ2-1, the V gene TRBV4-2; tentative D call: TRBD1 (6 bases). Germline V gives CDR1 LGHNA, CDR2 YNFKEQ. Trimming cost V 3 bases and J 10 bases, with 16 bases left between them. This CDR3 is 14 amino acids long. As DNA, the CDR3 is TGTGCCAGCAGCCATCCCGGGTTAACAGGGGAGCAGTTCTTC. This sequence encodes CASSHPGLTGEQFF.

This clone occurred many times. The rearrangement links TRBV18 to TRBJ2-1; D is possibly TRBD2 (5 bases). V was pared by 5 bases and J by 0 bases, with 11 bases between. This CDR3 has 15 amino acids. Looked up from germline, CDR1 is KGHSH and CDR2 is LQKENI. The chain's CDR3 is CASSSAVSSYNEQFF. In nucleotides, the CDR3 is TGTGCCAGCTCATCAGCGGTAAGCTCCTACAATGAGCAGTTCTTC.

The rearrangement uses TRBV19 and TRBJ2-1; D is uncertain. CDR3 size: 11 residues. In germline, CDR1 is LNHDA, CDR2 SQIVND (reference sequence). Trimming took 4 bases from V and 5 from J, leaving 3 bases between them. DNA for the CDR3: TGTGCCAGTAGTACCAACAATGAGCAGTTCTTC. Translated: CASSTNNEQFF.

This rearrangement joins TRBV7-9 to TRBJ1-6; D gene ambiguous. Germline V gene lookup returns CDR1 SEHNR and CDR2 FQNEAQ (reference sequence). CDR3 length: 14 residues. Trimming removed 5 bases from V and 7 bases from J, with 12 bases in between. CDR3 sequence (DNA): TGTGCCAGCAGCCAGGAACTGGGAAATTCACCCCTCCACTTT. Amino acids: CASSQELGNSPLHF.

This chain joins TRBV7-9 and TRBJ2-1; no definite D call. Germline V lookup: CDR1 SEHNR, CDR2 FQNEAQ (reference sequence). This CDR3 is 17 amino acids long. V was pared by 4 bases and J by 8 bases, with 24 bases between. The CDR3 here is CASSSTIWGSTSDEQFF. In nucleotides, the CDR3 is TGTGCCAGCAGCTCGACCATCTGGGGATCAACGAGCGATGAGCAGTTCTTC. The whole variable domain, remainder taken from reference TRBV7-9 and TRBJ2-1, is DTGVSQNPRHKITKRGQNVTFRCDPISEHNRLYWYRQTLGQGPEFLTYFQNEAQLEKSRLLSDRFSAERPKGSFSTLEIQRTEQGDSAMYLCASSSTIWGSTSDEQFFGPGTRLTVL.

This clone was picked up a small number of times. V and J are TRBV27 and TRBJ2-1; 10 nucleotides align to TRBD2. Germline CDR1 and CDR2: MNHEY and SMNVEV (reference sequence). This CDR3 spans 13 amino acids. Unmatched junction bases numbered 8, after V lost 4 bases and J lost 14 bases. The CDR3 coding sequence is TGTGCCAGCAGTTACAAACCCCTAGCGGGGGAGTTCTTC. The encoded protein is CASSYKPLAGEFF.